This T cell receptor beta chain was captured in a study of cytomegalovirus exposure and HLA in healthy donors. Study-wide results and caveats: An apparent linkage of common viral pathogens to several of the most significant clusters emerged in a later analysis. With later analysis, a missense DCLRE1C variant became linked to TCR beta V- and J-gene trimming. Sequences of the TCR beta chain were said to predict the HLA-A and HLA-B alleles of most subjects accurately.

This PCR relied on a set of 60 Vbeta primers and 13 Jbeta primers. The method was immunoSEQ multiplex PCR; TCRdb's version includes in-frame clones alone and lacks a portion of them. The table lists some 110,000 clones, over 65% of them singletons, with around 0.95% in the top ten. As regards this clone: The target antigen is unknown.

V was clipped by 2 bases and J by 7 bases; unmatched bases: 9. Germline V lookup: CDR1 MNHEY, CDR2 SVGAGI. This CDR3 contains 15 residues. The V and J genes are TRBV6-5 and TRBJ1-2, with 8 bases lining up with TRBD1. This clonotype was sampled from a woman between 25 and 40 years old in good health and CMV-seronegative. The sample taken for sequencing was PBMCs. The CDR3 loop reads CASSYAISGGGGYTF. The CDR3 bases are TGTGCCAGCAGTTACGCAATATCAGGGGGCGGTGGCTACACCTTC.